One sample yielded the 4 T cell receptor beta chains listed below, sequenced in a study of cytomegalovirus exposure and HLA in healthy donors. Vbeta (60) and Jbeta (13) primers were used in the PCR. Generated by immunoSEQ multiplex PCR, the TCRdb table keeps only in-frame clones and is missing some. This sample has 120,000 or so clones, with 60% to 85% found just once. The sequenced sample consisted of PBMCs. Receptors were obtained from a female donor in good health and CMV-seronegative.

This rearrangement joins TRBV7-2 to TRBJ2-7; D might be TRBD1 (5 bases). The CDR3 loop spans 14 amino acids. The germline V gene has CDR1 SGHTA and CDR2 FQGNSA. The germline V and J ends were trimmed by 1 base and 2 bases, with 9 bases remaining between them. As DNA, the CDR3 is TGTGCCAGCAGCTTAGAACAGGTTGCCTACGAGCAGTACTTC. It codes for CASSLEQVAYEQYF.

V gene TRBV29-1 combines with J gene TRBJ1-6; D is possibly TRBD1 (6 bases). V lost 2 bases and J lost 7, with 12 bases in between. This CDR3 is 14 amino acids long. Germline assignment: CDR1 SQVTM and CDR2 ANQGSEA. CDR3 protein: CSVERSQGNSPLHF. CDR3 bases: TGCAGCGTTGAAAGGTCTCAGGGGAATTCACCCCTCCACTTT.

The chain is built from TRBV25-1 and TRBJ2-7, with TRBD1 identical over 9 bases. Germline-derived CDR1 and CDR2 are MGHDK and SYGVNS. The CDR3 spans 14 residues. Unmatched junction bases numbered 4, after V lost 3 bases and J lost 4 bases. The CDR3 bases are TGTGCCAGCAGTGAGCCCGGGACAGGGTACGAGCAGTACTTC. Its protein product is CASSEPGTGYEQYF.

The gene calls are TRBV12-1 and TRBJ2-5; the table's D call TRBD2 went unverified against the DNA. TRBV12-1 is assigned pseudogene status. The CDR3 is 12 residues long. CDR3 sequence (DNA): TGTGCCAGCAGCTTTGATGCGCAGACCCAGTACTTC. Translated, it gives CASSFDAQTQYF.